These 14 T cell receptor beta chains came from one sample sequenced in a study of cytomegalovirus exposure and HLA in healthy donors. The PCR contained 60 Vbeta and 13 Jbeta primers. Clones were sequenced by immunoSEQ multiplex PCR, and TCRdb holds only the in-frame ones, with some missing. The table includes under 150,000 clones, around 79% detected once. Material for sequencing was PBMCs. These receptors were taken from a middle-aged woman in good health and CMV-seropositive.

The rearrangement joins TRBV6-5 to TRBJ1-1; D unclear. The germline V and J ends were trimmed by 3 bases and 5 bases, with 13 bases remaining between them. This CDR3 is built from 14 residues. Germline V CDR1 and CDR2: MNHEY, SVGAGI. As DNA, the CDR3 is TGTGCCAGCAGTTATTCAGGCAGCGGGACTGAAGCTTTCTTT. This encodes CASSYSGSGTEAFF.

The gene calls are TRBV19 and TRBJ2-2; TRBD2 agrees at 13 bases. Germline CDR1 and CDR2: LNHDA and SQIVND (reference sequence). V gave up 2 bases and J gave up 5 bases; unmatched junction bases: 14. CDR3 length: 20 amino acids. CDR3 DNA sequence: TGTGCCAGTAGTATACAGCCGGGACTAGCGGGGAGGAAGTGGACCGGGGAGCTGTTTTTT. Its translation is CASSIQPGLAGRKWTGELFF.

With regard to this clone: Other DNA sequences of this sample code for an identical CDR3. The chain employs TRBV15 and TRBJ1-5, with D tentatively TRBD1 (6 bases). Trimming took off 1 base at V and 2 bases at J, with 9 bases between the two ends. The CDR3 runs to 15 residues. CDR1 and CDR2 (germline): LNHNV, YYDKDF (reference sequence). CDR3 amino acids: CATSRAGEGNQPQHF. The CDR3 nucleotides read TGTGCCACCAGCAGAGCAGGGGAAGGCAATCAGCCCCAGCATTTT.

The genes are TRBV27 and TRBJ2-7, with 9 bases lining up with TRBD1. V shed 2 bases, J shed 5 bases, and the junction held 16 bases outside the gene matches. The CDR3 is 18 amino acids. CDR1 MNHEY and CDR2 SMNVEV come from the germline V gene (reference sequence). CDR3 sequence reads: CASSLTGVGTGKGNEQYF. CDR3 nucleotide sequence: TGTGCCAGCAGTTTAACTGGCGTGGGGACAGGGAAAGGCAACGAGCAGTACTTC.

The rearrangement links TRBV19 to TRBJ2-1; possible D gene TRBD2, 6 bases. V was pared by 6 bases and J by 0 bases, with 15 bases between. The CDR3 spans 16 residues. Germline V gene lookup returns CDR1 LNHDA and CDR2 SQIVND (reference sequence). The chain's CDR3 is CASRPGTFSSYNEQFF. The CDR3 DNA reads as TGTGCCAGTAGACCTGGGACTTTCAGCTCCTACAATGAGCAGTTCTTC.

V gene TRBV5-1 combines with J gene TRBJ1-1; no definite D call. CDR1 and CDR2 from the germline V gene are SGHRS and YFSETQ. Deletions cut 3 bases from V and 0 bases from J, with 12 bases between. This CDR3 is built from 15 residues. This CDR3 reads CASSSQMQMNTEAFF. DNA for the CDR3: TGCGCCAGCAGCTCCCAGATGCAGATGAACACTGAAGCTTTCTTT.

The sample holds one count of this clone. One end of the junction fails to match germline, which may point to a read error. The CDR3: CASSESYQEAQYF. CDR3 DNA: TGCGCCAGCAGTGAGTCCTACCAAGAGGCCCAGTACTTC. The chain links TRBV10-2 to TRBJ2-5, with D unresolved. Germline loops: CDR1 WSHSY, CDR2 SAAADI. The CDR3 runs to 13 residues.

The V gene is TRBV5-1, the J gene TRBJ1-1; D might be TRBD1 (6 bases). V was pared by 0 bases and J by 2 bases, with 11 bases between. Germline CDR1 SGHRS, CDR2 YFSETQ. The CDR3 is 15 amino acids. The chain's CDR3 is CASSLDWGLNTEAFF. CDR3 DNA sequence: TGCGCCAGCAGCTTGGACTGGGGGCTAAACACTGAAGCTTTCTTT.

V is TRBV4-1 and J is TRBJ2-1; TRBD2 matches 7 bases. The germline V gene encodes CDR1 MGHRA and CDR2 YSYEKL. Unmatched junction bases numbered 10, after V lost 3 bases and J lost 2 bases. The CDR3 covers 17 residues. The DNA of the CDR3 is TGCGCCAGCAGCCAGGGAAGCACAGCGGGACCCTACAATGAGCAGTTCTTC. This sequence encodes CASSQGSTAGPYNEQFF.

The V gene is TRBV10-3, the J gene TRBJ2-2, with 8 bases aligning to TRBD1. In germline, CDR1 is ENHRY, CDR2 SYGVKD. J lost 4 bases, V lost 5 bases, and 6 bases had no gene match. The CDR3 consists of 15 residues. The CDR3 here is CAISTGQGTTGELFF. The CDR3 region has the DNA TGTGCCATCAGTACTGGACAGGGAACCACCGGGGAGCTGTTTTTT.

In this sample, this clone turned up once. The rearrangement joins TRBV19 to TRBJ2-5; tentatively, D is TRBD2 (5 bases). V shed 9 bases and J shed 8 bases, with 22 bases lying between them. The germline V gene encodes CDR1 LNHDA and CDR2 SQIVND (reference sequence). This CDR3 region has 14 residues. The CDR3 loop is CASAKGLYQGTQYF. CDR3 nucleotides: TGTGCCAGCGCCAAAGGACTTTACCAAGGTACCCAGTACTTC.

This clone has only one observation. V and J are TRBV7-2 and TRBJ2-5, with D maybe TRBD2 (7 bases). Trimming cost V 1 base and J 4 bases, with 10 bases left between them. The CDR3 is 14 amino acids. The germline CDR1 and CDR2 sequences are SGHTA and FQGNSA. As DNA, the CDR3 is TGTGCCAGCAGCTTAGTTAGGGGGGGAGAGACCCAGTACTTC. This translates into CASSLVRGGETQYF.

This clone turned up a few times. The chain has TRBV7-9 and TRBJ1-1, with TRBD1 identical over 7 bases. CDR1 and CDR2 from the germline V gene are SEHNR and FQNEAQ (reference sequence). The CDR3 extends over 15 amino acids. V shed 5 bases and J 7 bases; nucleotides not matched to a gene: 13. CDR3: CASSPPRRTGVEAFF. The CDR3 coding sequence is TGTGCCAGCAGCCCCCCAAGGCGGACAGGCGTTGAAGCTTTCTTT.

The chain recombines TRBV6-1 with TRBJ1-4, with D perhaps TRBD1 (5 bases). Germline CDR1 is MNHNS and CDR2 is SASEGT. There are 14 residues in the CDR3. V dropped 7 bases and J dropped 3 bases, with 12 bases sitting between them. CDR3: CASTGTGPNEKLFF. The CDR3 region has the DNA TGTGCCAGCACCGGGACTGGCCCTAATGAAAAACTGTTTTTT.